This T cell receptor (beta chain) was identified during a study of identifying expanded T cells in peripheral blood. Findings of the study overall: Clone count variance between approximately two-week samples rose with total template count.

This clone turned up a few times. Its target is not known. Collection occurred without any documented infections or immune events in donors. The length of the CDR3 is 15 residues. The J segment lost 2 bases and the V segment lost 7 bases, leaving 5 bases of the junction unmatched. The germline gives CDR1 LNHDA, CDR2 SQIVND (reference sequence). Produced via immunoSEQ multiplex PCR; TCRdb's table is partial and in-frame only. The repertoire consists of roughly 63,000 clones, with approximately 83% occurring once and the leading ten covering about 20%. The chain combines TRBV19 with TRBJ1-3, with 10 bases aligning to TRBD1. Sequencing used blood. The TCR originated in a person aged 18 to 75 in good health. DNA of the CDR3: TGTGCCAGTACCTCCGGGACAGGGGCTGGAAACACCATATATTTT. Its protein is CASTSGTGAGNTIYF.